This entry concerns a single T cell receptor (beta chain). The antigen is not known. V dropped 7 bases and J dropped 5 bases, with 21 bases sitting between them. Germline CDR1 reads MNHNY; CDR2 reads SVGAGI (reference sequence). This CDR3 is built from 15 residues. These data come from a study of OX40 agonist ivuxolimab in advanced cancers. Looking at the study overall: Anti-PD-1, anti-PD-L1 or anti-CTLA-4 therapy given earlier was allowed, and around 40% had some. Partial responses were recorded for three patients, including one with hepatocellular carcinoma and two with cutaneous melanoma. Regarding the study as a whole: Clones of CD4+ and CD8+ blood T cells grew by week 6 at doses of 0.1 to 3.0 mg/kg. Expanded clones belonging to CD8+ T cells outnumbered, on average, those of CD4+.

Clones were read by immunoSEQ multiplex PCR, and TCRdb kept only the in-frame ones, dropping some. Of some 54,000 clones listed, about nine tenths are singletons. The sample was CD4+ or CD8+ T cells sorted from blood, taken in a trial of the OX40 agonist ivuxolimab. The chain combines TRBV6-6 with TRBJ2-7; tentatively, D is TRBD1 or TRBD2 (5 bases each). This TCR was sampled from an adult with an advanced solid tumor such as melanoma, head and neck, liver or kidney cancer. CDR3 sequence reads: CASIFSGTAVHEQYF. CDR3 nucleotides: TGTGCCAGCATATTCTCCGGGACCGCGGTGCACGAGCAGTACTTC.